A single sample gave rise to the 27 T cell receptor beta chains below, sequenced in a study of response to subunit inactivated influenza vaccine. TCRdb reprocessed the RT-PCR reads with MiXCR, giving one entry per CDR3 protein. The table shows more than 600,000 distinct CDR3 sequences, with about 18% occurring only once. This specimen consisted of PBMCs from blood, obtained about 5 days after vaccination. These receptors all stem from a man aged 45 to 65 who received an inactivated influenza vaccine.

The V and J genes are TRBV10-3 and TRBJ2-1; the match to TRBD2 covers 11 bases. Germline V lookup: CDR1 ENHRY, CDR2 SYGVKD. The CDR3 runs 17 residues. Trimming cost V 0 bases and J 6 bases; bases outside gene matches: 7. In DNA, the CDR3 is TGTGCCATCAGTGAGTCAGCTAAACTAGCGGGAGCCAATGAGCAGTTCTTC. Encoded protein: CAISESAKLAGANEQFF.

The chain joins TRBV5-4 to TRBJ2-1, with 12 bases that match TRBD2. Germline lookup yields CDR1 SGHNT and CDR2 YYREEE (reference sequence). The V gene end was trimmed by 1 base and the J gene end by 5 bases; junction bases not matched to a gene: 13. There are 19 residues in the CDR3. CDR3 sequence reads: CASSLMGRMGLAGHNEQFF. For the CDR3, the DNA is TGTGCCAGCAGCTTGATGGGCCGCATGGGACTAGCGGGCCACAATGAGCAGTTCTTC.

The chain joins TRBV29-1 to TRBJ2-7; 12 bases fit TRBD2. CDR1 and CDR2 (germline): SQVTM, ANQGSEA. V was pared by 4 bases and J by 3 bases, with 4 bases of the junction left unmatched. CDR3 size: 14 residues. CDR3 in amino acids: CSVARGLAGYEQYF. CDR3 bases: TGCAGCGTTGCAAGGGGACTAGCGGGCTACGAGCAGTACTTC.

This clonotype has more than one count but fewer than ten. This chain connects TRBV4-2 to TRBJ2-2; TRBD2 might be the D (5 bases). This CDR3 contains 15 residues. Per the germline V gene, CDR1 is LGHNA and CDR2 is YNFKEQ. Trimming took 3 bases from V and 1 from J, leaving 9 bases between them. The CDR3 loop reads CASSQPGKNTGELFF. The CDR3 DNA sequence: TGTGCCAGCAGCCAGCCGGGAAAGAACACCGGGGAGCTGTTTTTT.

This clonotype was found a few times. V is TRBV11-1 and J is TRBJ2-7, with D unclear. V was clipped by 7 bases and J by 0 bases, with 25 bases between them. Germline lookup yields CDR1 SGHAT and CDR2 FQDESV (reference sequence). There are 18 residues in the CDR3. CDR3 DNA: TGTGCCAGCATCCCGCCGGGCGTGGGTTACCCCAGCTCCTACGAGCAGTACTTC. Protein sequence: CASIPPGVGYPSSYEQYF.

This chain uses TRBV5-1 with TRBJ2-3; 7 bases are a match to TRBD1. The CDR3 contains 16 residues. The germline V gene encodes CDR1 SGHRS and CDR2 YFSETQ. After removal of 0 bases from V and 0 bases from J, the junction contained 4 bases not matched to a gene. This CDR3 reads CASSLGPTGSTDTQYF. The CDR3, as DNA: TGCGCCAGCAGCTTGGGACCGACAGGGAGCACAGATACGCAGTATTTT.

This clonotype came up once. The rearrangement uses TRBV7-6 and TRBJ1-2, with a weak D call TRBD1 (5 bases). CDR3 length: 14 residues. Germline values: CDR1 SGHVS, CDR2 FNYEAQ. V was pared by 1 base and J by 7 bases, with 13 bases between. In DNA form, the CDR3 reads TGTGCCAGCAGCTTAGGGGCCCTTGGGGCTGGCTACACCTTC. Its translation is CASSLGALGAGYTF.

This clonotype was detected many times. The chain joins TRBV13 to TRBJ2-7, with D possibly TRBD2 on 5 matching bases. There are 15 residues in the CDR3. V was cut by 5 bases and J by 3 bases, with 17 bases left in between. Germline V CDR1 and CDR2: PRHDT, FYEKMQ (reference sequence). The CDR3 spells CASSPNARGYYEQYF. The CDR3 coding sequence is TGTGCCAGCAGCCCCAACGCCCGGGGATACTACGAGCAGTACTTC. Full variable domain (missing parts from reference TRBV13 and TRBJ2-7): AAGVIQSPRHLIKEKRETATLKCYPIPRHDTVYWYQQGPGQDPQFLISFYEKMQSDKGSIPDRFSAQQFSDYHSELNMSSLELGDSALYFCASSPNARGYYEQYFGPGTRLTVT.

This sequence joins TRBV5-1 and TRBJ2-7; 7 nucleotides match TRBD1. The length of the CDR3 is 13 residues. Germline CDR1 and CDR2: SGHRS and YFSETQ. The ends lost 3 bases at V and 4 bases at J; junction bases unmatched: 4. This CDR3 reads CASSSLQGYEQYF. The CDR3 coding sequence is TGCGCCAGCAGCTCGTTACAGGGGTACGAGCAGTACTTC. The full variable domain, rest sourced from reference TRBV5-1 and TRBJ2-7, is KAGVTQTPRYLIKTRGQQVTLSCSPISGHRSVSWYQQTPGQGLQFLFEYFSETQRNKGNFPGRFSGRQFSNSRSEMNVSTLELGDSALYLCASSSLQGYEQYFGPGTRLTVT.

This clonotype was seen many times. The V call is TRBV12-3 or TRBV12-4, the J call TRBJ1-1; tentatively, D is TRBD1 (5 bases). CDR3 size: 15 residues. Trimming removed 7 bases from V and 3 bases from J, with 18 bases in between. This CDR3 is CASTRPAGRHTEAFF. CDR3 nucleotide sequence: TGTGCCAGCACCCGCCCTGCAGGGCGGCACACTGAAGCTTTCTTT.

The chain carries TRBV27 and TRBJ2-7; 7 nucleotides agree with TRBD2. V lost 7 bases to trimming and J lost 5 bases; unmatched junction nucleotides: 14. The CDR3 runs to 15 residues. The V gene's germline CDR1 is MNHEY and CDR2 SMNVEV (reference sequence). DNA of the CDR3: TGTGCCAGCACTATCAGCGGGGCTGGGGTCGACGAGCAGTACTTC. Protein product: CASTISGAGVDEQYF.

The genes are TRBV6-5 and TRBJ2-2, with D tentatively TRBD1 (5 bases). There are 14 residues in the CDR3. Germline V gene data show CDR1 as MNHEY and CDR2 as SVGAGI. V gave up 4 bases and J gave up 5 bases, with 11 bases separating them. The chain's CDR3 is CASSWGPVTGELFF. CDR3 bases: TGTGCCAGCAGTTGGGGCCCTGTTACCGGGGAGCTGTTTTTT.

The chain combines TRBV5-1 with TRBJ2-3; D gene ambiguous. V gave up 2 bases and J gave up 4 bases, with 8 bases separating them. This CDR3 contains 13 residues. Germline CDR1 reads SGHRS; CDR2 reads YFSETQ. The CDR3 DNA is TGCGCCAGCAGCTTCCCCGAGGCAGATACGCAGTATTTT. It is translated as CASSFPEADTQYF.

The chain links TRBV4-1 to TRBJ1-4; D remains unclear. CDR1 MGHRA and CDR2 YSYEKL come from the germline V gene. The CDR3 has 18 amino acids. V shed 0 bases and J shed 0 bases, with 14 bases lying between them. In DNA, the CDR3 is TGCGCCAGCAGCCAAGATTGGGCAGGACTTGCAACTAATGAAAAACTGTTTTTT. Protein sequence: CASSQDWAGLATNEKLFF.

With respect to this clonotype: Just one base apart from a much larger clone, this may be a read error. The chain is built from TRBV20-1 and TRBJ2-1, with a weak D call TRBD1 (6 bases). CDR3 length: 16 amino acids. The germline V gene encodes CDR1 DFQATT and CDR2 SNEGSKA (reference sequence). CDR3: CSAHTSGFSRDNEQLF. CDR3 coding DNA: TGCAGTGCTCACACCTCAGGGTTTTCGAGGGACAATGAGCAGCTCTTC.

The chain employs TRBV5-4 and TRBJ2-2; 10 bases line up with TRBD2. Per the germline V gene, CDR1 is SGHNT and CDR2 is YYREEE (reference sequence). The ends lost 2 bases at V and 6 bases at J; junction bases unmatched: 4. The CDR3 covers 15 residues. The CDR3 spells CASSFRSGGPGELFF. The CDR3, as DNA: TGTGCCAGCAGCTTTCGTAGCGGGGGGCCCGGGGAGCTGTTTTTT.

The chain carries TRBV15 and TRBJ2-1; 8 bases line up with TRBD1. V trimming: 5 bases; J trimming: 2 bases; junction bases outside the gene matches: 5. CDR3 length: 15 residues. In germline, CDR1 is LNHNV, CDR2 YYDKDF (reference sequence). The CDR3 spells CATSPPGGPYNEQFF. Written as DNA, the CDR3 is TGTGCCACCAGCCCGCCAGGGGGCCCCTACAATGAGCAGTTCTTC.

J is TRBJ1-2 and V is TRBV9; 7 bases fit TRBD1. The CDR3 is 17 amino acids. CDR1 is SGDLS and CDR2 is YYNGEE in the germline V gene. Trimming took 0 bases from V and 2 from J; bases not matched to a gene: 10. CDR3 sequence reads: CASSVVGGGQQNYGYTF. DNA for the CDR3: TGTGCCAGCAGCGTAGTAGGAGGGGGACAGCAGAACTATGGCTACACCTTC.

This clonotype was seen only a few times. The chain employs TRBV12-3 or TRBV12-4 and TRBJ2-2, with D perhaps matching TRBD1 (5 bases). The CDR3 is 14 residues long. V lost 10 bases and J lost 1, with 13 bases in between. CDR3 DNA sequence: TGTGCCATAAAGGGGATACTGAACACCGGGGAGCTGTTTTTT. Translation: CAIKGILNTGELFF.

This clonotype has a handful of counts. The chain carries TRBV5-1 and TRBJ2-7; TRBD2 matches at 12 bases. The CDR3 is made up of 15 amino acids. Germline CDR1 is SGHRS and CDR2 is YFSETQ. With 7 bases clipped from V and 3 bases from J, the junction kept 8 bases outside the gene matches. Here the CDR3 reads CASSTGTSGLYEQYF. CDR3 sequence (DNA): TGCGCCAGCTCTACCGGGACTAGCGGGCTCTACGAGCAGTACTTC. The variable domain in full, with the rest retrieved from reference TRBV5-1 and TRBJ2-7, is KAGVTQTPRYLIKTRGQQVTLSCSPISGHRSVSWYQQTPGQGLQFLFEYFSETQRNKGNFPGRFSGRQFSNSRSEMNVSTLELGDSALYLCASSTGTSGLYEQYFGPGTRLTVT.

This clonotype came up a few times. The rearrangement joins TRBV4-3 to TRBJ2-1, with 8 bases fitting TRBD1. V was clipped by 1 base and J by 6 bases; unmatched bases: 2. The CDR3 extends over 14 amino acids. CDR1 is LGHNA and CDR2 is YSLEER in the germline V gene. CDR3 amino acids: CASSQGQGINEQFF. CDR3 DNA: TGCGCCAGCAGCCAAGGACAGGGGATCAATGAGCAGTTCTTC.

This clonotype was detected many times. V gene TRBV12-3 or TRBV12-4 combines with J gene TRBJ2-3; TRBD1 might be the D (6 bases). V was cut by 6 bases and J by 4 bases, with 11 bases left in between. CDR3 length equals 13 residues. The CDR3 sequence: CASSPGTPDTQYF. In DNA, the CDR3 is TGTGCCAGCAGCCCGGGGACACCAGATACGCAGTATTTT.

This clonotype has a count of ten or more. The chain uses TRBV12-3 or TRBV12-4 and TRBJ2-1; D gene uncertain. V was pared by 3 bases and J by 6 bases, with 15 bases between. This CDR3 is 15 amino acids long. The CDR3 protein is CASSLSRSGLNEQFF. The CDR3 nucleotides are TGTGCCAGCAGTTTGAGCCGCTCGGGCCTCAATGAGCAGTTCTTC.

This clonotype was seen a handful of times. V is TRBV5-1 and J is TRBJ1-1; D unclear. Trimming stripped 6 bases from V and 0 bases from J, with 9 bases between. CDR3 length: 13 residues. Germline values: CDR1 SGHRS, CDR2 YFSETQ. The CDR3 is CASTAVMNTEAFF. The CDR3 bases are TGCGCCAGCACGGCAGTAATGAACACTGAAGCTTTCTTT.

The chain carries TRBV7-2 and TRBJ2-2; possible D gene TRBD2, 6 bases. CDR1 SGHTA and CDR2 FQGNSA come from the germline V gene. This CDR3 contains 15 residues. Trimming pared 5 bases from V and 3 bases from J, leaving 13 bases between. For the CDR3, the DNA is TGTGCCAGCAGCGCTAGCGCCGGACACACCGGGGAGCTGTTTTTT. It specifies CASSASAGHTGELFF.

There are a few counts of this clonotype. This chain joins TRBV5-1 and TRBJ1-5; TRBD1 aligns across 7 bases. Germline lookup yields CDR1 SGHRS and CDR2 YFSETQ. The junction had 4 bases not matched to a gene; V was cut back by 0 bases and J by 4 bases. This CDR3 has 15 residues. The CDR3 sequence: CASSLDGTANQPQHF. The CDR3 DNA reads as TGCGCCAGCAGCTTGGACGGGACAGCTAATCAGCCCCAGCATTTT. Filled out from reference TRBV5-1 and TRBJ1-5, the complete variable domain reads KAGVTQTPRYLIKTRGQQVTLSCSPISGHRSVSWYQQTPGQGLQFLFEYFSETQRNKGNFPGRFSGRQFSNSRSEMNVSTLELGDSALYLCASSLDGTANQPQHFGDGTRLSIL.

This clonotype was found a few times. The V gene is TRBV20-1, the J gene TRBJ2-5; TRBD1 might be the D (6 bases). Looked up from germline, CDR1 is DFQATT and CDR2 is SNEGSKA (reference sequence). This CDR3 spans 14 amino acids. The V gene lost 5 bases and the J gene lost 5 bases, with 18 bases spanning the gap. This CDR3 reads CSACDRNPGETQYF. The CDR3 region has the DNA TGCAGTGCTTGCGACAGGAACCCAGGGGAGACCCAGTACTTC.